The next 4 T cell receptor beta chains were all read from a single sample in a study of OX40 agonist ivuxolimab in advanced cancers. Repertoires were generated with immunoSEQ multiplex PCR, while TCRdb's copy carries only in-frame clones and drops some. The sample consists of tens of thousands of clones, 80% to 90% of them appearing once. The sample in question was CD4+ or CD8+ T cells sorted from blood, obtained in a trial of the OX40 agonist ivuxolimab. These receptors all stem from an adult with an advanced solid tumor such as melanoma, head and neck, liver or kidney cancer.

This chain links TRBV11-2 with TRBJ2-7; 7 positions agree with TRBD2. This CDR3 region has 16 residues. The V gene end was trimmed by 2 bases and the J gene end by 6 bases; junction bases not matched to a gene: 13. Germline CDR1 and CDR2: SGHAT and FQNNGV. The CDR3 sequence is CASSLRDGGRAGEQYV. DNA of the CDR3: TGTGCCAGCAGCTTAAGGGACGGCGGGAGAGCGGGCGAGCAGTACGTC.

V gene TRBV12-2 combines with J gene TRBJ2-1; the table calls TRBD2, which could not be checked here. TRBV12-2 corresponds to a pseudogene. This CDR3 has 20 residues. The DNA of the CDR3 is TGTGCAAGTCGCTCCCGGACTAGCGGGAGGACGAGGGGGCTGGGGGATGAGCAGTTCTTC. This translates into CASRSRTSGRTRGLGDEQFF.

The chain couples TRBV2 to TRBJ2-4; 7 nucleotides agree with TRBD2. Trimming cost V 4 bases and J 7 bases; bases outside gene matches: 4. Germline-derived CDR1 and CDR2 are SNHLY and FYNNEI. This CDR3 contains 13 residues. The CDR3 region has the DNA TGTGCCAGCAGTGCCGGACTAGAGAACATTCAGTACTTC. Its translation is CASSAGLENIQYF.

The V gene is TRBV11-3, the J gene TRBJ2-5; TRBD1 matches 9 bases. This CDR3 has 14 amino acids. Trimming took 5 bases from V and 3 from J; bases not matched to a gene: 4. Per germline, CDR1 SGHNT and CDR2 YENEEA. The CDR3 sequence is CASSLWTGEETQYF. In DNA, the CDR3 is TGTGCCAGCAGCCTATGGACAGGGGAAGAGACCCAGTACTTC.